The entry that follows covers one T cell receptor beta chain sequence. There are many counts of this clonotype. The clone's antigen remains unknown. No per-base quality is available; no much larger clone lies one base away. The data belong to a study of T cells in Graves' hyperthyroidism and ophthalmopathy (dated by TCRdb to between 2018 and 2021). In the study overall: Peripheral blood was collected at initial diagnosis, before any treatment. TCR Vbeta CDR3 sequencing of 130 to 150 peripheral blood samples (fewer than 45 ophthalmopathy, roughly 74 hyperthyroidism and approximately 17 progressor patients) is reported in the paper. A discovery cohort of roughly 100 patients, roughly 43 with Graves' ophthalmopathy and approximately 57 with stable Graves' hyperthyroidism, was used to find distinguishing TCR V-J signatures. In about 6 Graves' hyperthyroidism patients, the study also compared T-cell repertoires from thyroid tissue with T-cell repertoires from blood. The approximately 90 discovery patients were divided at random into training and test sets in a 7:3 ratio. After sampling, hyperthyroidism patients received methimazole starting at 30 mg daily, and ophthalmopathy patients received high-dose intravenous methylprednisolone. Prospective prediction of ophthalmopathy was tested in an independent validation cohort consisting of fewer than 20 hyperthyroidism patients and around 16 patients who later progressed to ophthalmopathy. Beyond this particular receptor, the publication reports: During validation, the model predicted progression to ophthalmopathy a median of approximately 6.5 months ahead of onset, with just under 71% sensitivity and less than 85% specificity. Most expanded thyroid clonotypes (frequency above 0.001) were also detected in blood, a finding suggesting that blood repertoires may reflect thyroid immune responses. In cross-validation, a model built on a 13 V-J signature told ophthalmopathy apart from stable hyperthyroidism with under 90% sensitivity and 81% to 82% specificity, and in testing the same model reached 80%/75%. No statistical method was used to set the sample size in advance, and investigators knew the group allocation.

Amplification of TCR beta CDR3 regions was carried out from RNA transcripts. The TCR CDR3 was subjected to a first round of RT-PCR using the HTBI primer set and the Qiagen OneStep RT-PCR kit. Libraries were constructed in a second round of multiplex PCR, after which size selection and purification were carried out. The libraries were sequenced on an Illumina HiSeq2000 using paired-end 100 bp reads. In the paper's pipeline: SOAPnuke was used to process the raw data, removing reads that contained adapters or uncalled bases, had a mean Phred below 15, or lacked an exact match to the constant primer or identifier. COPE v1.2.5 was used to merge the high-quality paired reads, and each unique nucleotide sequence was defined as a clonotype. MiTCR v1.1 was used to align clonotypes to the IMGT TRBV, TRBD and TRBJ reference segments. Analysis was restricted to V-J combinations with a frequency above 0.0001, which covered 99.2% of repertoires. The TCS score was defined as F50 (clonal expansion) divided by E x V (chaos), with BLOSUM62-based TCRdist calculated between CDR3 peptides within each V-J. Welch's t-statistics and random forest reduced 500 to 650 V-J features to 10 to 15, which were used in a naive Bayes classifier (R e1071). The Morisita-Horn index was used to measure how similar the thyroid and blood repertoires were. Clones were called with MiXCR by TCRdb after fastp trimmed the public reads at Q25, and only in-frame beta chains were retained. Each CDR3 protein appears once, grouped with its most common genes and DNA. The V and J calls and clone size come from TCRdb's table, not from the authors' own analysis. Here the sample has approximately 610,000 distinct CDR3 sequences; roughly 14% occur a single time. The leading ten clones occupy about 4% of the sample.

Ophthalmopathy patients had moderately to severely active disease, Clinical Activity Score of at least 3, NOSPECS grade of at least 4, and duration under 3 months. Any patient with an uncontrolled infection, another autoimmune disease, pregnancy or lactation was excluded. Diagnoses were based on clinical symptoms, serum thyroxine and TRAb, thyroid ultrasound and orbital computed tomography. PBMCs were isolated from around 10 ml of fresh peripheral blood by Ficoll-Paque density gradient centrifugation. Trizol reagent was used to extract total RNA, and RNA quality was then checked on an Agilent 2100 Bioanalyzer. From cysteine to phenylalanine, the CDR3 is 13 amino acids long. CDR3 DNA only is kept here, 39 bases in frame from base 1. Trimming removed 6 bases from V and 3 bases from J, leaving 14 bases between the germline ends. The germline V gene (reference sequence) provides CDR1 DFQATT and CDR2 SNEGSKA.

The clonotype was recovered from a middle-aged woman with Graves' ophthalmopathy. The chain was built from TRBV20-1 and TRBJ1-1; the best D guess is TRBD1, with 6 bases matching. Sequenced sample: blood. The CDR3 sequence is CSAAPNRDTEAFF. The nucleotide sequence is given as TGCAGTGCCGCTCCTAACAGGGACACTGAAGCTTTCTTT.